These 13 T cell receptor beta chains originate from one sample sequenced in a study of T cell responses to AZD1222 COVID-19 vaccine. Generated by immunoSEQ multiplex PCR, the TCRdb table keeps only in-frame clones and is missing some. The sample lists roughly 140,000 clones; 90% were seen once. Sample: peripheral blood, taken 28 days after the second AZD1222 dose. All receptors come from an adult who received the AZD1222 COVID-19 vaccine.

This clone was observed a few times. This chain uses TRBV7-9 with TRBJ2-7; 7 bases are a match to TRBD1. With V trimmed by 5 bases and J by 2 bases, 9 bases remained unmatched. This CDR3 is 15 amino acids long. CDR1 and CDR2 from the germline V gene are SEHNR and FQNEAQ (reference sequence). The CDR3 sequence: CASSPARDSTYEQYF. The CDR3 DNA sequence: TGTGCCAGCAGCCCCGCTCGGGACAGCACCTACGAGCAGTACTTC.

The J gene is TRBJ1-3, the V gene TRBV30; D uncertain. Per germline, CDR1 GTSNPN and CDR2 SVGIG (reference sequence). V lost 3 bases and J 7 bases, leaving 10 bases between the germline ends. This CDR3 has 12 amino acids. CDR3 region: CAWSALRNTIYF. The CDR3 nucleotides are TGTGCCTGGAGCGCTCTGCGGAACACCATATATTTT.

This chain uses TRBV7-2 with TRBJ2-3, with TRBD2 identical over 7 bases. CDR3 length: 17 residues. CDR1 and CDR2 (germline): SGHTA, FQGNSA. V gave up 1 base and J gave up 2 bases; unmatched junction bases: 9. CDR3 bases: TGTGCCAGCAGCTTAGGGGTGGGCGGGAGTTTCACAGATACGCAGTATTTT. Its protein product is CASSLGVGGSFTDTQYF. Using reference TRBV7-2 and TRBJ2-3 for the parts outside the CDR3, the full variable domain is GAGVSQSPSNKVTEKGKDVELRCDPISGHTALYWYRQSLGQGLEFLIYFQGNSAPDKSGLPSDRFSAERTGGSVSTLTIQRTQQEDSAVYLCASSLGVGGSFTDTQYFGPGTRLTVL.

Here the CDR3 reads CASSFRTSGDEQYF. The CDR3 DNA reads as TGCGCCAGCAGCTTCCGGACTAGCGGCGACGAGCAGTACTTC. The chain carries TRBV5-1 and TRBJ2-7; 10 bases align to TRBD2. The germline gives CDR1 SGHRS, CDR2 YFSETQ. The CDR3 loop spans 14 amino acids. The ends lost 2 bases at V and 5 bases at J; junction bases unmatched: 4.

The genes are TRBV11-2 and TRBJ1-2, with D unresolved. Trimming shortened V by 0 bases and J by 0 bases, and 8 bases separated the two germline ends. CDR1 SGHAT and CDR2 FQNNGV come from the germline V gene. The CDR3 totals 15 residues. CDR3 coding DNA: TGTGCCAGCAGCTTAGAGTGGAAAGCTAACTATGGCTACACCTTC. It encodes CASSLEWKANYGYTF.

This clone was seen a few times. Distinct nucleotide sequences in the sample also encode this CDR3. The chain links TRBV6-5 to TRBJ1-5; 7 bases map to TRBD1. The V gene end was trimmed by 0 bases and the J gene end by 2 bases; junction bases not matched to a gene: 1. The CDR3 consists of 15 residues. Germline V gene sequence: CDR1 MNHEY, CDR2 SVGAGI. The CDR3 nucleotides read TGTGCCAGCAGTTACTCCCAGGGGGGCAATCAGCCCCAGCATTTT. Residues: CASSYSQGGNQPQHF.

The J gene is TRBJ1-1, the V gene TRBV19; D is undetermined. V was clipped by 4 bases and J by 0 bases, with 12 bases between them. Germline V gives CDR1 LNHDA, CDR2 SQIVND (reference sequence). The CDR3 extends over 15 amino acids. The CDR3 sequence: CASSSPRELNTEAFF. In DNA, the CDR3 is TGTGCCAGTAGTAGCCCTCGGGAGCTGAACACTGAAGCTTTCTTT.

The CDR3 here is CSVGQGTKETQYF. CDR3 nucleotides: TGCAGCGTTGGGCAGGGTACTAAAGAGACCCAGTACTTC. The chain carries TRBV29-1 and TRBJ2-5, with a weak D call TRBD1 (5 bases). The germline V and J ends were trimmed by 4 bases and 3 bases, with 12 bases remaining between them. The CDR3 covers 13 residues. Germline CDR1 reads SQVTM; CDR2 reads ANQGSEA.

The chain recombines TRBV6-1 with TRBJ1-1, with D possibly being TRBD1 (6 bases). Trimming removed 2 bases from V and 5 bases from J, with 18 bases in between. Germline V gene lookup returns CDR1 MNHNS and CDR2 SASEGT. The CDR3 has 16 residues. This CDR3 is CASSESFGGPWTEAFF. Here the CDR3 DNA reads TGTGCCAGCAGTGAAAGTTTCGGGGGGCCATGGACTGAAGCTTTCTTT.

This clone was seen once. V usage is TRBV15 and J usage is TRBJ1-3; D is ambiguous. Germline V gene lookup returns CDR1 LNHNV and CDR2 YYDKDF (reference sequence). Trimming removed 3 bases from V and 4 bases from J, with 16 bases in between. There are 16 residues in the CDR3. The CDR3 sequence: CATSRGSEGSGNTIYF. The CDR3 DNA sequence: TGTGCCACCAGCAGGGGATCTGAAGGTTCGGGAAACACCATATATTTT. The variable domain in full, with the rest retrieved from reference TRBV15 and TRBJ1-3, is DAMVIQNPRYQVTQFGKPVTLSCSQTLNHNVMYWYQQKSSQAPKLLFHYYDKDFNNEADTPDNFQSRRPNTSFCFLDIRSPGLGDTAMYLCATSRGSEGSGNTIYFGEGSWLTVV.

The rearrangement uses TRBV3-1 (or the pseudogene TRBV3-2) and TRBJ2-7; the D call may be TRBD1 or TRBD2 (7 bases each). Trimming cost V 1 base and J 2 bases, with 12 bases left between them. The length of the CDR3 is 15 residues. CDR1 and CDR2 (germline): LGHDT, YNNKEL (reference sequence). CDR3 in amino acids: CASSQGQGGAYEQYF. CDR3 DNA: TGTGCCAGCAGCCAAGGGCAGGGGGGGGCCTACGAGCAGTACTTC.

V and J are TRBV4-2 and TRBJ2-3, with D possibly being TRBD1 or TRBD2 (5 bases each). V was shortened by 5 bases and J by 0 bases, with 18 bases between the two germline ends. Looked up from germline, CDR1 is LGHNA and CDR2 is YNFKEQ. The length of the CDR3 is 17 residues. CDR3 residues: CASSSVGEPASTDTQYF. In nucleotides, the CDR3 is TGTGCCAGCAGCTCCGTGGGGGAACCCGCTAGCACAGATACGCAGTATTTT.

This chain uses TRBV5-1 with TRBJ2-1; 11 bases align to TRBD2. With 3 bases clipped from V and 6 bases from J, the junction kept 5 bases outside the gene matches. Germline V gives CDR1 SGHRS, CDR2 YFSETQ. The CDR3 length is 15 residues. The CDR3 DNA reads TGCGCCAGCAGCTCCGGACTAGCGGGTCCCAATGAGCAGTTCTTC. It is translated as CASSSGLAGPNEQFF.